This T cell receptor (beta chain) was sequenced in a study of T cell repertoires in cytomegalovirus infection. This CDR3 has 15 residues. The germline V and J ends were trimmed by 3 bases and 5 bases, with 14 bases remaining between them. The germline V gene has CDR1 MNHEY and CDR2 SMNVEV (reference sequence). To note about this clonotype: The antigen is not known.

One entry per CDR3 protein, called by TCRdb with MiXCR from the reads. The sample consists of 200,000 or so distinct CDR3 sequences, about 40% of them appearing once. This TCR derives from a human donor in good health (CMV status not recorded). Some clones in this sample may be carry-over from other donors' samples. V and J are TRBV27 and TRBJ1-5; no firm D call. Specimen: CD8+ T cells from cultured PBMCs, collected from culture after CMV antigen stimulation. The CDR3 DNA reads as TGTGCCAGCAGTTTGGTTTTCAGTTCGGATCAGCCCCAGCATTTT. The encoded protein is CASSLVFSSDQPQHF.